The table lists the clone carrying this T cell receptor (beta chain) with a few counts. Antigen: not known. An end of the junction does not agree with germline; a read error may underlie this. These data are taken from a study of vaccination and CD4 T cells after COVID-19. The time point: late sampling 161 to 241 days after vaccination in three convalescent patients. The treatment is: roughly 11-day PBMC culture with coronavirus spike peptide pools or control peptides (ViraFEST assay). ViraFEST sequenced TCRs after peptide-pool expansion of antigen-specific T cells. Germline CDR1 reads SSHAT; CDR2 reads FNYEAQ (reference sequence). This CDR3 spans 14 amino acids. Cultured CD4+ T cells had their DNA profiled by the Oncomine TCR Beta short-read assay. TCRdb itself ran the PCR reads through MiXCR, one entry per CDR3 protein. There are about 21,000 distinct CDR3 sequences in the sample; roughly 50% occur only once, and less than 15% lies in the top ten.

The V and J genes are TRBV7-7 and TRBJ2-3; TRBD2 aligns across 9 bases. The sample in question was CD4+ T cells from blood, cultured in vitro, obtained about 7 months after SARS-CoV-2 vaccination. The receptor was isolated from a human donor who had recovered from COVID-19. CDR3 loop: CASSLLAGSDTQYF. The CDR3 region has the DNA TGTGCTAGCAGCTTGCTAGCGGGATCAGATACGCAGTATTTT.